These T cell receptor beta chains were read from a single sample in a study of T cell changes during pregnancy in multiple sclerosis. TCRdb's copy holds only in-frame clones and misses some; the assay was immunoSEQ multiplex PCR. Among tens of thousands of clones, under 95% were seen once, and the ten largest hold approximately 0.47%. Specimen: CD4+ T cells from peripheral blood mononuclear cells, collected in the second trimester of pregnancy. These TCRs come from a female donor with multiple sclerosis, enrolled in a pregnancy study. Both conserved end residues are part of each CDR3. Fields, in order: V gene, J gene, CDR3 protein.

>TRBV19|TRBJ2-7
CASSASTGAATSYEQYF
>TRBV29-1|TRBJ1-2
CIAESPNYGYTF
>TRBV30|TRBJ1-4
CAWSVPGRVREKLFF
>TRBV5-4|TRBJ2-3
CASSSGLAGGVADTQYF
>TRBV29-1|TRBJ2-1
CSVGASGSISDEQFF
>TRBV19|TRBJ2-1
CASSLLFSSEKREGLKDEQFF
>TRBV19|TRBJ1-2
CASSPQEATGGYTF
>TRBV15|TRBJ2-5
CATSTGGFVETQYF
>TRBV5-1|TRBJ2-1
CASSSTLFSYNEQFF
>TRBV29-1|TRBJ2-1
CSVYGASGWDEQFF
>TRBV6-1|TRBJ2-3
CASSEAAGRGTDTQYF
>TRBV6-1|TRBJ1-2
CASSATGIPIYGYTF
>TRBV6-1|TRBJ2-2
CASTPTGFETGELFF
>TRBV5-1|TRBJ2-1
CASSSSGGDNEQFF
>TRBV6-5|TRBJ2-7
CASSSRTGTESYEQYF
>TRBV7-3|TRBJ2-1
CASSVRQGYNEQFF
>TRBV7-6|TRBJ2-1
CASSLAAGVVEQFF
>TRBV2|TRBJ1-1
CASTDGDRGRTEAFF
>TRBV7-9|TRBJ2-3
CASSFLGVAGAKADTQYF
>TRBV5-1|TRBJ1-1
CASSFDRDTEAFF
>TRBV9|TRBJ2-3
CASSVDRTTYTDTQYF
>TRBV5-1|TRBJ1-6
CASSQGGTDVSPLHF
>TRBV28|TRBJ1-5
CASTQRVGGINQPQHF
>TRBV29-1|TRBJ1-4
CSVASSRATNEKLFF
>TRBV6-5|TRBJ2-3
CASARQTSSTDTQYF
>TRBV19|TRBJ2-5
CASRPTSVETQYF
>TRBV30|TRBJ1-1
CAGDPGVTYTEAFF
>TRBV2|TRBJ1-2
CASSVAGGAKGYTF
>TRBV11-2|TRBJ2-7
CASSEQGYEQYF
>TRBV15|TRBJ2-1
CATSRGGEQFF
>TRBV19|TRBJ1-2
CASSRDRGSGYTF
>TRBV7-9|TRBJ1-1
CASRLGTGGQVEAFF
>TRBV6-4|TRBJ1-3
CASSDFPGNTIYF
>TRBV6-6|TRBJ2-7
CASSPGGLAGGNEQYF
>TRBV6-1|TRBJ1-2
CAISDRPLYGYTF
>TRBV4-1|TRBJ1-1
CASSQVTRVNTEAFF
>TRBV4-3|TRBJ1-4
CASSRRQGWAEKLFF
>TRBV29-1|TRBJ2-3
CSVDSGRNTDTQYF
>TRBV6-6|TRBJ2-2
CASRAQGVGDTGELFF
>TRBV7-3|TRBJ2-2
CASSLTGLAGLANTGELFF
>TRBV5-4|TRBJ2-1
CASSLAGLAGYNEQFF
>TRBV2|TRBJ2-1
CATLRGGEGEQFF
>TRBV27|TRBJ2-3
CASNLLAQPWDTQYF
>TRBV4-3|TRBJ2-5
CASSPRGTGGLATQYF
>TRBV19|TRBJ1-1
CASSILGQGGWDTEAFF
>TRBV27|TRBJ2-1
CASSLRPWGNDYRVYNEQFF
>TRBV11-3|TRBJ1-1
CASSPRQGERTEAFF
>TRBV4-2|TRBJ1-5
CASSQAVRGFQPQHF
>TRBV19|TRBJ1-4
CASSIGSGNEKLFF
>TRBV12-5|TRBJ1-5
CASGLLGGRNGAQHF
>TRBV29-1|TRBJ2-7
CSVVSSGQGYEQYF